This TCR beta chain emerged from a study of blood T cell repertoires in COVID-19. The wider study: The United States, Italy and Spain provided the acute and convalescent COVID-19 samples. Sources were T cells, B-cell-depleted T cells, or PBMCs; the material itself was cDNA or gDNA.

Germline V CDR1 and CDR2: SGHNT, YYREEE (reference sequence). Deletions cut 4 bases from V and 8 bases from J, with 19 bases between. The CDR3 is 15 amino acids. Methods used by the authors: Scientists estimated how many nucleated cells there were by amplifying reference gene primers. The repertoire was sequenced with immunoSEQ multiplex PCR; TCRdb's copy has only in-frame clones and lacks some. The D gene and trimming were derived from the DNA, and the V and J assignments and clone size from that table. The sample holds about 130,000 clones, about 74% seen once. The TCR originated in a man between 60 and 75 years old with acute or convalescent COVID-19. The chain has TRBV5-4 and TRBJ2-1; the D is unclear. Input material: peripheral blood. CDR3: CASSSPRAGWDEQFF. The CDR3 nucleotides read TGTGCCAGCAGCAGTCCCCGAGCCGGGTGGGATGAGCAGTTCTTC.